Listed here are 29 T cell receptor beta chains from one sample, sequenced in a study of blood T cell repertoires in COVID-19. Here immunoSEQ multiplex PCR was the method, and the copy in TCRdb shows in-frame clones only, minus some. The sample lists about 14,000 clones; about nine tenths were seen once. Sequencing was performed on peripheral blood. Receptors were obtained from a human donor in a cohort sampled during active COVID-19.

The chain has TRBV6-6 and TRBJ2-3; 9 nucleotides agree with TRBD1. The CDR3 runs to 14 residues. V was pared by 8 bases and J by 4 bases, with 7 bases of the junction left unmatched. Germline V gene lookup returns CDR1 MNHNY and CDR2 SVGAGI (reference sequence). For the CDR3, the DNA is TGTGCCAGCTCACAGGGGGCGGTTTCAGATACGCAGTATTTT. It is translated as CASSQGAVSDTQYF.

This clone was picked up a small number of times. The CDR3 DNA reads as TGTGCCAGCAGACCCTACGGAGACAGGGTGAACACTGAAGCTTTCTTT. This encodes CASRPYGDRVNTEAFF. The chain carries TRBV28 and TRBJ1-1; 7 bases align to TRBD1. Germline CDR1 and CDR2: MDHEN and SYDVKM. The trim removed 6 bases at V and 0 bases at J, leaving 10 bases unmatched. The length of the CDR3 is 16 residues. Drawing the rest from reference TRBV28 and TRBJ1-1, the complete variable domain is DVKVTQSSRYLVKRTGEKVFLECVQDMDHENMFWYRQDPGLGLRLIYFSYDVKMKEKGDIPEGYSVSREKKERFSLILESASTNQTSMYLCASRPYGDRVNTEAFFGQGTRLTVV.

The V and J genes are TRBV3-1 (or the pseudogene TRBV3-2) and TRBJ2-1; 7 bases align to TRBD2. Germline V CDR1 and CDR2: LGHDT, YNNKEL (reference sequence). The CDR3 is 14 residues long. J lost 8 bases, V lost 6 bases, and 10 bases had no gene match. The CDR3 here is CASSPPWAGDEQFF. Written as DNA, the CDR3 is TGTGCCAGCAGTCCGCCCTGGGCGGGAGATGAGCAGTTCTTC.

The J gene is TRBJ2-5, the V gene TRBV5-6; D might be TRBD1 (6 bases). The CDR3 contains 11 residues. Germline V gene sequence: CDR1 SGHDT, CDR2 YYEEEE. V dropped 1 base and J dropped 9 bases, with 7 bases sitting between them. In DNA, the CDR3 is TGTGCCAGCAGCTTGTCAGGGGCCCAGTACTTC. Translation: CASSLSGAQYF.

The chain uses TRBV5-4 and TRBJ2-7; 7 nucleotides agree with TRBD1. Germline CDR1 reads SGHNT; CDR2 reads YYREEE (reference sequence). The J segment lost 3 bases and the V segment lost 4 bases, leaving 10 bases of the junction unmatched. This CDR3 spans 15 amino acids. The CDR3 loop reads CASSSLDRVSYEQYF. CDR3 sequence (DNA): TGTGCCAGCAGCAGCCTTGACAGGGTTAGCTACGAGCAGTACTTC. The full variable domain, completed using reference TRBV5-4 and TRBJ2-7, is ETGVTQSPTHLIKTRGQQVTLRCSSQSGHNTVSWYQQALGQGPQFIFQYYREEENGRGNFPPRFSGLQFPNYSSELNVNALELDDSALYLCASSSLDRVSYEQYFGPGTRLTVT.

The CDR3 DNA sequence: TGTGCCAGCAGCTCCAGACAGGGTGCCGGGGAGCTGTTTTTT. This gives the protein CASSSRQGAGELFF. The chain recombines TRBV7-8 with TRBJ2-2, with 7 nucleotides matching TRBD1. Looked up from germline, CDR1 is SGHVS and CDR2 is FQNEAQ. The V and J ends lost 4 bases and 6 bases, in that order; junction bases with no gene match: 5. The CDR3 is made up of 14 amino acids.

The chain has TRBV3-1 (or the pseudogene TRBV3-2) and TRBJ1-5; D possibly corresponds to TRBD1 (5 bases). Germline CDR1 and CDR2: LGHDT and YNNKEL (reference sequence). CDR3 size: 20 residues. V was clipped by 0 bases and J by 1 base, with 22 bases between them. CDR3: CASSQDLGRVWLGSNQPQHF. CDR3 bases: TGTGCCAGCAGCCAAGATCTGGGCAGGGTGTGGCTTGGGAGCAATCAGCCCCAGCATTTT.

Only one count was recorded for this clone. J is TRBJ2-1 and V is TRBV2; 8 bases map to TRBD2. J lost 2 bases, V lost 4 bases, and 13 bases had no gene match. Germline V gene data show CDR1 as SNHLY and CDR2 as FYNNEI. The CDR3 is 18 amino acids. The CDR3 bases are TGTGCCAGCAGTGGTGAGGCGGGAGGCTTAGTCGCCTACAATGAGCAGTTCTTC. Its protein product is CASSGEAGGLVAYNEQFF.

The J gene is TRBJ1-1, the V gene TRBV7-9, with no clear D. This CDR3 has 15 amino acids. With 5 bases removed from V and 3 bases from J, the gap between germline ends came to 16 bases. Germline assignment: CDR1 SEHNR and CDR2 FQNEAQ (reference sequence). In DNA form, the CDR3 reads TGTGCCAGCAGCCGCGAGGAGGGCATCTACACTGAAGCTTTCTTT. It encodes CASSREEGIYTEAFF.

The V call is TRBV6-4, the J call TRBJ2-2; 8 bases map to TRBD2. The V gene's germline CDR1 is MRHNA and CDR2 SNTAGT. The CDR3 has 15 residues. Trimming took 2 bases from V and 6 from J; bases not matched to a gene: 5. The CDR3 loop reads CASSDDPGGPGELFF. CDR3 DNA sequence: TGTGCCAGCAGTGACGATCCGGGAGGGCCCGGGGAGCTGTTTTTT.

V gene TRBV7-8 combines with J gene TRBJ2-3, with TRBD2 identical over 13 bases. Germline trimming cut 5 bases from V and 2 bases from J; bases unmatched to any gene: 10. The V gene's germline CDR1 is SGHVS and CDR2 FQNEAQ. This CDR3 is 18 amino acids long. CDR3 nucleotides: TGTGCCAGCAGCCTACGGACTAGCGGGAGTCGGGTCACAGATACGCAGTATTTT. It specifies CASSLRTSGSRVTDTQYF.

The chain has TRBV11-2 and TRBJ2-1; D gene uncertain. Germline lookup yields CDR1 SGHAT and CDR2 FQNNGV. This CDR3 is built from 14 residues. Trimming stripped 5 bases from V and 3 bases from J, with 11 bases between. This CDR3 is CASSGQVNYNEQFF. CDR3 nucleotides: TGTGCCAGCAGCGGTCAGGTTAACTACAATGAGCAGTTCTTC.

The rearrangement uses TRBV5-1 and TRBJ1-5; 8 bases fit TRBD1. CDR3 size: 15 residues. V lost 1 base, J lost 6 bases, and 6 bases stayed unmatched. The germline V gene has CDR1 SGHRS and CDR2 YFSETQ. The CDR3 loop is CASSLTGQGGQPQHF. For the CDR3, the DNA is TGCGCCAGCAGCTTGACCGGACAGGGAGGTCAGCCCCAGCATTTT.

The chain is built from TRBV6-5 and TRBJ2-3; the D is unclear. The CDR3 spans 14 residues. V was shortened by 3 bases and J by 1 base, with 8 bases between the two germline ends. The germline CDR1 and CDR2 sequences are MNHEY and SVGAGI. For the CDR3, the DNA is TGTGCCAGCAGTTATCGAGTCGGCACAGATACGCAGTATTTT. Its protein product is CASSYRVGTDTQYF.

This rearrangement joins TRBV11-2 to TRBJ1-1, with TRBD1 matching 10 bases. CDR1 and CDR2 from the germline V gene are SGHAT and FQNNGV. The CDR3 length is 16 residues. J gave up 5 bases and V 1 base, and 7 bases lay outside the gene matches. In DNA, the CDR3 is TGTGCCAGCAGCTTAGGGACAGGGGGTAAAGGAACTGAAGCTTTCTTT. Encoded protein: CASSLGTGGKGTEAFF.

This chain joins TRBV5-6 and TRBJ2-5; maybe TRBD2 (6 bases). The germline V gene encodes CDR1 SGHDT and CDR2 YYEEEE. Trimming took 1 base from V and 4 from J, leaving 20 bases between them. The CDR3 length is 17 residues. In nucleotides, the CDR3 is TGTGCCAGCAGCTTGAGTCGGGACTCACTAAGGGGAGAGACCCAGTACTTC. This gives the protein CASSLSRDSLRGETQYF.

The chain joins TRBV7-9 to TRBJ2-1; 9 nucleotides match TRBD2. Looked up from germline, CDR1 is SEHNR and CDR2 is FQNEAQ (reference sequence). The trim removed 2 bases at V and 5 bases at J, leaving 4 bases unmatched. CDR3 size: 15 residues. The CDR3 DNA follows: TGTGCCAGCAGCTTATATAGCGGGAGCGACAATGAGCAGTTCTTC. Translated: CASSLYSGSDNEQFF.

The chain uses TRBV5-6 and TRBJ1-2; 8 bases fit TRBD1. Germline trimming cut 6 bases from V and 8 bases from J; bases unmatched to any gene: 18. CDR3 length equals 16 residues. Germline V gene sequence: CDR1 SGHDT, CDR2 YYEEEE. CDR3 in amino acids: CASTPLDREVGKGYTF. The CDR3 bases are TGTGCCAGCACCCCTTTGGACAGGGAGGTTGGAAAAGGCTACACCTTC. Supplemented by reference TRBV5-6 and TRBJ1-2, the full variable domain reads DAGVTQSPTHLIKTRGQQVTLRCSPKSGHDTVSWYQQALGQGPQFIFQYYEEEERQRGNFPDRFSGHQFPNYSSELNVNALLLGDSALYLCASTPLDREVGKGYTFGSGTRLTVV.

The chain employs TRBV5-6 and TRBJ2-1; 11 bases fit TRBD1. The CDR3 length is 16 residues. CDR1 and CDR2 from the germline V gene are SGHDT and YYEEEE. V gave up 7 bases and J gave up 0 bases; unmatched junction bases: 6. CDR3 sequence (DNA): TGTGCCAGCGGGACAGGGGGTCCTAACTCCTACAATGAGCAGTTCTTC. It encodes CASGTGGPNSYNEQFF.

This clone was recorded only once. The rearrangement uses TRBV27 and TRBJ1-4; D not certain. The germline V gene has CDR1 MNHEY and CDR2 SMNVEV (reference sequence). The CDR3 runs 15 residues. Trimming removed 4 bases at V and 8 bases at J, with 17 bases between. The CDR3 sequence: CASSSSRRVGEKLFF. The CDR3 coding sequence is TGTGCCAGCAGTTCCTCTAGGAGGGTTGGCGAAAAACTGTTTTTT.

This clone was seen only a few times. The chain is built from TRBV18 and TRBJ2-7; perhaps TRBD1 as D (5 bases). CDR3 length: 15 residues. The ends were cut back, 7 bases at V and 3 bases at J, with 19 bases in the middle. In germline, CDR1 is KGHSH, CDR2 LQKENI. The CDR3 region has the DNA TGTGCCAGCTTACATGAGTTGGACAACCACTACGAGCAGTACTTC. It is translated as CASLHELDNHYEQYF.

In its sample, this clone ranks as medium-sized (0.01 to 0.1%). At one of its ends the junction is not consistent with the germline gene, which may arise from a read error. V and J are TRBV7-7 and TRBJ2-2; 8 bases are shared with TRBD2. The length of the CDR3 is 15 residues. Germline V gene data show CDR1 as SSHAT and CDR2 as FNYEAQ (reference sequence). The CDR3: CASSWTSQNTGELFF. The CDR3 nucleotides read TGTGCTAGCAGCTGGACTAGCCAGAACACCGGGGAGCTGTTTTTT.

CDR3 bases: TGTGCCAGCAGTTCCGGGACCCCAGGGGGCATTCAGTACTTC. This translates into CASSSGTPGGIQYF. This chain connects TRBV27 to TRBJ2-4, with TRBD1 identical over 7 bases. The junction had 9 bases not matched to a gene; V was cut back by 4 bases and J by 9 bases. The CDR3 loop spans 14 amino acids. Germline CDR1 reads MNHEY; CDR2 reads SMNVEV (reference sequence).

The genes are TRBV30 and TRBJ2-7; tentatively, D is TRBD1 (5 bases). Trimming pared 0 bases from V and 3 bases from J, leaving 24 bases between. The CDR3 is 18 residues long. CDR1 is GTSNPN, CDR2 SVGIG, per germline (reference sequence). DNA of the CDR3: TGTGCCTGGAGTGTACGCCGTGGACACCCCACCGCCCACTACGAGCAGTACTTC. It yields the protein CAWSVRRGHPTAHYEQYF.

The chain uses TRBV13 and TRBJ2-5; D is possibly TRBD2 (6 bases). The CDR3 is 14 amino acids. The V end was cut by 5 bases, the J end by 1 base, with 11 bases between. The germline gives CDR1 PRHDT, CDR2 FYEKMQ (reference sequence). In DNA, the CDR3 is TGTGCCAGCAGCGCCCGGACTACCCAAGAGACCCAGTACTTC. This encodes CASSARTTQETQYF.

The chain uses TRBV5-6 and TRBJ2-1, with TRBD2 identical over 11 bases. This CDR3 has 15 amino acids. V lost 3 bases and J lost 4; bases outside the gene matches: 3. Germline V gives CDR1 SGHDT, CDR2 YYEEEE. CDR3 sequence reads: CASSYGTSGYNEQFF. CDR3 nucleotide sequence: TGTGCCAGCAGCTACGGGACTAGCGGATACAATGAGCAGTTCTTC.

The chain couples TRBV11-3 to TRBJ2-6, with D perhaps matching TRBD1 (6 bases). The germline CDR1 and CDR2 sequences are SGHNT and YENEEA. V lost 5 bases to trimming and J lost 3 bases, with 11 bases between them. This CDR3 spans 15 amino acids. The CDR3 nucleotides read TGTGCCAGCAGCATATCAGGGGTTGGGGCCAACGTCCTGACTTTC. As protein: CASSISGVGANVLTF.

This rearrangement joins TRBV7-8 to TRBJ1-1; TRBD1 matches 8 bases. Trimming at V came to 9 bases and at J to 4 bases, leaving 7 bases not matched to a gene. This CDR3 comprises 13 residues. Per germline, CDR1 SGHVS and CDR2 FQNEAQ. The chain's CDR3 is CASNWDRSTEAFF. The CDR3 DNA is TGTGCCAGTAACTGGGACAGGAGCACTGAAGCTTTCTTT. The variable domain in full, with the rest retrieved from reference TRBV7-8 and TRBJ1-1, is GAGVSQSPRYKVAKRGQDVALRCDPISGHVSLFWYQQALGQGPEFLTYFQNEAQLDKSGLPSDRFFAERPEGSVSTLKIQRTQQEDSAVYLCASNWDRSTEAFFGQGTRLTVV.

The chain uses TRBV28 and TRBJ1-4, with D perhaps TRBD1 (6 bases). The V and J ends lost 10 bases and 4 bases respectively, with 25 bases between them. Germline lookup yields CDR1 MDHEN and CDR2 SYDVKM. The CDR3 has 17 amino acids. CDR3 in DNA: TGTGCCACCAGAACATACGGACCCAGGGGCAATAATGAAAAACTGTTTTTT. Its protein product is CATRTYGPRGNNEKLFF.